This is a list of T cell receptor beta chains from one sample in a study of blood T cell repertoires in COVID-19. The method was immunoSEQ multiplex PCR; TCRdb's version includes in-frame clones alone and lacks a portion of them. The data show roughly 60,000 clones, approximately 77% seen once. The sequenced sample consisted of peripheral blood. These TCRs come from a woman aged 70-85 years with COVID-19, enrolled during active disease. Each CDR3 is given with its conserved first and last residue. Fields, in order: J gene, clone size, D gene, V gene, CDR3 DNA, CDR3 protein. A D gene is named only where the DNA matches it firmly. Not every row has a clone size; where given, it reads once, few, many or a size class.

j_call: TRBJ1-5
clone_size: -
d_call: TRBD1
v_call: TRBV3-1/TRBV3-2
cdr3_nt: TGTGCCAGCAGCCCGCGGCTAGGGGACAGCCAGCCCCAGCATTTT
cdr3_aa: CASSPRLGDSQPQHF

j_call: TRBJ2-3
clone_size: few
d_call: TRBD2
v_call: TRBV5-1
cdr3_nt: TGCGCCAGCAGCATCGGACTAGCGGGCACAGATACGCAGTATTTT
cdr3_aa: CASSIGLAGTDTQYF

j_call: TRBJ1-4
clone_size: -
d_call: -
v_call: TRBV2
cdr3_nt: TGTGCCAGCAGGATGGGACGGGGGAATGAAAAACTGTTTTTT
cdr3_aa: CASRMGRGNEKLFF

j_call: TRBJ2-1
clone_size: -
d_call: TRBD1
v_call: TRBV6-2/TRBV6-3
cdr3_nt: TGTGCCAGCAGTCCACCCCACCGGGACAGCAACAATGAGCAGTTCTTC
cdr3_aa: CASSPPHRDSNNEQFF

j_call: TRBJ1-1
clone_size: -
d_call: -
v_call: TRBV18
cdr3_nt: TGTGCCAGTCGGCTGAGGACTGACACTGAAGCTTTCTTT
cdr3_aa: CASRLRTDTEAFF

j_call: TRBJ1-1
clone_size: few
d_call: TRBD1
v_call: TRBV7-9
cdr3_nt: TGTGCCAGCAGCTACCAAGAGCAGGGGGCAAGTGAAGCTTTCTTT
cdr3_aa: CASSYQEQGASEAFF

j_call: TRBJ1-1
clone_size: -
d_call: -
v_call: TRBV7-3
cdr3_nt: TGTGCCAGCAGCTTAACTCCGGTGAACACTGAAGCTTTCTTT
cdr3_aa: CASSLTPVNTEAFF

j_call: TRBJ1-1
clone_size: few
d_call: TRBD1
v_call: TRBV27
cdr3_nt: TGTGCCAGCAGGGAACAGGGGTTGGACACTGAAGCTTTCTTT
cdr3_aa: CASREQGLDTEAFF

j_call: TRBJ2-3
clone_size: -
d_call: -
v_call: TRBV12-3/TRBV12-4
cdr3_nt: TGTGCCAGCAGTCCCCGAGATACGCAGTATTTT
cdr3_aa: CASSPRDTQYF

j_call: TRBJ2-1
clone_size: -
d_call: TRBD1
v_call: TRBV19
cdr3_nt: TGTGCCAGTAGTATTTTCCTCTCCAGGGGGCGGGGCTACAATGAGCAGTTCTTC
cdr3_aa: CASSIFLSRGRGYNEQFF

j_call: TRBJ1-1
clone_size: once
d_call: -
v_call: TRBV7-2
cdr3_nt: TGTGCCAGCAGCTCCTCGCCCGGGGGCACTGAAGCTTTCTTT
cdr3_aa: CASSSSPGGTEAFF

j_call: TRBJ2-7
clone_size: few
d_call: -
v_call: TRBV2
cdr3_nt: TGTGCCAGCAGGGCCAGGACTGTGGGTGTGCCCTACGAGCAGTACTTC
cdr3_aa: CASRARTVGVPYEQYF

j_call: TRBJ1-1
clone_size: -
d_call: -
v_call: TRBV6-5
cdr3_nt: TGTGCCAGCACCAAGAACACTGAAGCTTTCTTT
cdr3_aa: CASTKNTEAFF

j_call: TRBJ2-3
clone_size: -
d_call: TRBD2
v_call: TRBV11-2
cdr3_nt: TGTGCCAGCAGCCCTCAGCGGGGGGGCATAACAGATACGCAGTATTTT
cdr3_aa: CASSPQRGGITDTQYF

j_call: TRBJ1-1
clone_size: -
d_call: -
v_call: TRBV5-6
cdr3_nt: TGTGCCAGCAGCTTGGTGGGCAGTTCGGCTTTCTTT
cdr3_aa: CASSLVGSSAFF

j_call: TRBJ2-2
clone_size: -
d_call: TRBD1
v_call: TRBV15
cdr3_nt: TGTGCCACCAGCAGAGGGTCTCGAGGACAGGGGAGTCCCGGGGAGCTGTTTTTT
cdr3_aa: CATSRGSRGQGSPGELFF

j_call: TRBJ1-2
clone_size: -
d_call: TRBD1
v_call: TRBV4-2
cdr3_nt: TGTGCCAGCAGCCAGTGGGACAGGAACCCTTATGGCTACACCTTC
cdr3_aa: CASSQWDRNPYGYTF

j_call: TRBJ2-3
clone_size: once
d_call: TRBD1
v_call: TRBV19
cdr3_nt: TGTGCCAGTAGTTTACTGGGGACAGGGTCATATGGTACGCAGTATTTT
cdr3_aa: CASSLLGTGSYGTQYF

j_call: TRBJ1-6
clone_size: -
d_call: TRBD1
v_call: TRBV7-2
cdr3_nt: TGTGCCAGCAGCTCGGGGACAGGGTACAATTCACCCCTCCACTTT
cdr3_aa: CASSSGTGYNSPLHF

j_call: TRBJ2-7
clone_size: few
d_call: TRBD2
v_call: TRBV7-9
cdr3_nt: TGTGCCAGCAGCTTAGCGGCTAGCGGGGGTCACGAGCAGTACTTC
cdr3_aa: CASSLAASGGHEQYF

j_call: TRBJ2-3
clone_size: -
d_call: TRBD2
v_call: TRBV14
cdr3_nt: TGTGCCAGCAGCAGACTAGCGGGAGGGAGGACAGATACGCAGTATTTT
cdr3_aa: CASSRLAGGRTDTQYF

j_call: TRBJ2-4
clone_size: -
d_call: TRBD1
v_call: TRBV3-1/TRBV3-2
cdr3_nt: TGTGCCAGCAGCAACACAGGGGGCAAGGGCATTCAGTACTTC
cdr3_aa: CASSNTGGKGIQYF

j_call: TRBJ1-1
clone_size: few
d_call: -
v_call: TRBV7-3
cdr3_nt: TGTGCCAGCAGCCTCTCAGGGAACACTGAAGCTTTCTTT
cdr3_aa: CASSLSGNTEAFF

j_call: TRBJ2-3
clone_size: few
d_call: TRBD2
v_call: TRBV4-2
cdr3_nt: TGTGCCAGCAGCCAAGATAGTCGCCTAGCGGGAGATACGCAGTATTTT
cdr3_aa: CASSQDSRLAGDTQYF

j_call: TRBJ2-1
clone_size: -
d_call: TRBD2
v_call: TRBV7-9
cdr3_nt: TGTGCCAGCAGCTCCCAAGGCGGGGGGCGTTACAATGAGCAGTTCTTC
cdr3_aa: CASSSQGGGRYNEQFF

j_call: TRBJ2-7
clone_size: -
d_call: -
v_call: TRBV6-2/TRBV6-3
cdr3_nt: TGTGCCAGCAGTTCCTCGGTACTAGCAGGTATGGAGCAGTACTTC
cdr3_aa: CASSSSVLAGMEQYF

j_call: TRBJ1-5
clone_size: once
d_call: -
v_call: TRBV6-4
cdr3_nt: TGTGCCAGCAGAGGGGAAAATCAGCCCCAGCATTTT
cdr3_aa: CASRGENQPQHF

j_call: TRBJ1-1
clone_size: medium-sized
d_call: TRBD1
v_call: TRBV4-3
cdr3_nt: TGCGCCAGCAGCCAAGGTAGAGGGACAGGGGGCTCTGAAGCTTTCTTT
cdr3_aa: CASSQGRGTGGSEAFF

j_call: TRBJ1-3
clone_size: -
d_call: -
v_call: TRBV18
cdr3_nt: TGTGCCAGCTCACAAACCCGAGAGCGAGGAAACACCATATATTTT
cdr3_aa: CASSQTRERGNTIYF

j_call: TRBJ1-1
clone_size: once
d_call: -
v_call: TRBV10-3
cdr3_nt: TGTGCCATCAGTGAAAGTGGGGGCAGGTTGAACACTGAAGCTTTCTTT
cdr3_aa: CAISESGGRLNTEAFF

j_call: TRBJ1-3
clone_size: -
d_call: -
v_call: TRBV7-9
cdr3_nt: TGTGCCAGCAGTCCAGGGCTTCCCGGAAACACCATATATTTT
cdr3_aa: CASSPGLPGNTIYF

j_call: TRBJ1-1
clone_size: -
d_call: -
v_call: TRBV25-1
cdr3_nt: TGTGCCAGCAGTGCTGAGGGGGGGCTGGAAGCTTTCTTT
cdr3_aa: CASSAEGGLEAFF

j_call: TRBJ1-5
clone_size: few
d_call: -
v_call: TRBV28
cdr3_nt: TGTGCCAGCAGTTTTGCGAATCAGCCCCAGCATTTT
cdr3_aa: CASSFANQPQHF

j_call: TRBJ1-6
clone_size: -
d_call: -
v_call: TRBV6-2/TRBV6-3
cdr3_nt: TGTGCCAGCAGCCCAGCATATAATTCACCCCTCCACTTT
cdr3_aa: CASSPAYNSPLHF

j_call: TRBJ2-2
clone_size: -
d_call: -
v_call: TRBV2
cdr3_nt: TGTGCCAGCAGCCCCGCCGACAGCAGCGCGAACACCGGGGAGCTGTTTTTT
cdr3_aa: CASSPADSSANTGELFF

j_call: TRBJ2-1
clone_size: -
d_call: TRBD2
v_call: TRBV9
cdr3_nt: TGTGCCAGCGGTAGCGGGGGGGCGCCCTACAATGAGCAGTTCTTC
cdr3_aa: CASGSGGAPYNEQFF

j_call: TRBJ2-5
clone_size: -
d_call: TRBD2
v_call: TRBV6-5
cdr3_nt: TGTGCCAGCAGCTCGGGACTAGCGGGAGTTCAGACCCAGTACTTC
cdr3_aa: CASSSGLAGVQTQYF

j_call: TRBJ1-2
clone_size: -
d_call: -
v_call: TRBV5-1
cdr3_nt: TGCGCCAGCAGCTTGTCCTCGCAGGGAGGTGGCTACACCTTC
cdr3_aa: CASSLSSQGGGYTF

j_call: TRBJ1-1
clone_size: -
d_call: -
v_call: TRBV3-1/TRBV3-2
cdr3_nt: TGTGCCAGCAGCCAGTCCCGCGGGGGCACTGAAGCTTTCTTT
cdr3_aa: CASSQSRGGTEAFF

j_call: TRBJ2-5
clone_size: once
d_call: -
v_call: TRBV7-9
cdr3_nt: TGTGCCAGCAGCTCCACGGCGGTCGGGGGATTGAGGTTGGAGACCCAGTACTTC
cdr3_aa: CASSSTAVGGLRLETQYF

j_call: TRBJ2-7
clone_size: -
d_call: -
v_call: TRBV2
cdr3_nt: TGTGCCAGCAGTGAAGCCGGGGGAGGCTACGAGCAGTACTTC
cdr3_aa: CASSEAGGGYEQYF

j_call: TRBJ2-2
clone_size: -
d_call: TRBD1
v_call: TRBV19
cdr3_nt: TGTGCCAGTACCCTCCCGGGGACAGGCTCGCCCGGGGAGCTGTTTTTT
cdr3_aa: CASTLPGTGSPGELFF

j_call: TRBJ2-2
clone_size: -
d_call: TRBD1
v_call: TRBV5-4
cdr3_nt: TGTGCCAGCAGCTTGGAACAGGGGGCATCCGGGGAGCTGTTTTTT
cdr3_aa: CASSLEQGASGELFF

j_call: TRBJ1-2
clone_size: -
d_call: -
v_call: TRBV2
cdr3_nt: TGTGCCAGCAGTGGGGGGGACCTCTATGGCTACACCTTC
cdr3_aa: CASSGGDLYGYTF

j_call: TRBJ2-5
clone_size: -
d_call: -
v_call: TRBV5-4
cdr3_nt: TGTGCCAGCAGCATCCGAGCCATCCAAGAGACCCAGTACTTC
cdr3_aa: CASSIRAIQETQYF

j_call: TRBJ2-3
clone_size: -
d_call: -
v_call: TRBV11-1
cdr3_nt: TGTGCCAGCAGCGACGCAGGGTCTAGCACAGATACGCAGTATTTT
cdr3_aa: CASSDAGSSTDTQYF